The rows below give T cell receptor beta chains drawn from one sample of a study of blood T cell repertoires in COVID-19. Assay used: immunoSEQ multiplex PCR; TCRdb lists only in-frame clones, some missing. The repertoire consists of around 200,000 clones, with around 85% occurring once and the leading ten covering around an eighth. The sequenced sample consisted of peripheral blood. These receptors originate from a woman between 50 and 59 years old with acute or convalescent COVID-19. Each CDR3 is given with its conserved first and last residue. D genes are given only for firm matches. Size is stated for part of the rows, as once, few or many counts, or as a class when the clone is expanded.

size,V,J,D,CDR3,DNA
NA,TRBV2,TRBJ2-7,NA,CASSGNRRSYEQYF,TGTGCCAGCAGTGGTAACAGACGTTCCTACGAGCAGTACTTC
NA,TRBV11-3,TRBJ2-5,NA,CASSSNFGETQYF,TGTGCCAGCAGCTCGAACTTCGGGGAGACCCAGTACTTC
NA,TRBV24-1,TRBJ1-5,NA,CATSDSRQPNQPQHF,TGTGCCACCAGTGATTCTAGACAGCCCAATCAGCCCCAGCATTTT
NA,TRBV3-1/TRBV3-2,TRBJ1-1,NA,CASSPLLQERWTEAFF,TGTGCCAGCAGCCCTCTCCTCCAGGAAAGGTGGACTGAAGCTTTCTTT
few,TRBV6-5,TRBJ1-6,NA,CASSVTDNSPLHF,TGTGCCAGCAGCGTGACAGATAATTCACCCCTCCACTTT
NA,TRBV5-1,TRBJ2-7,NA,CASSLAPLYEQYF,TGCGCCAGCAGCTTGGCCCCCCTCTACGAGCAGTACTTC
few,TRBV5-8,TRBJ2-3,TRBD2,CASSFGLAGGDTQYF,TGTGCCAGCAGTTTTGGACTAGCGGGAGGAGATACGCAGTATTTT
NA,TRBV7-2,TRBJ1-4,TRBD1,CASSLGGTGNEKLFF,TGTGCCAGCAGCTTAGGTGGGACAGGGAATGAAAAACTGTTTTTT
NA,TRBV6-5,TRBJ1-1,TRBD1,CASSSRTGRNTEAFF,TGTGCCAGCAGTTCTCGGACAGGGAGGAACACTGAAGCTTTCTTT
NA,TRBV19,TRBJ2-7,TRBD2,CASSIGGGGQLYEQYF,TGTGCCAGTAGTATAGGTGGCGGGGGGCAGCTCTACGAGCAGTACTTC
NA,TRBV27,TRBJ2-2,TRBD1,CASSLRTGRDTGELFF,TGTGCCAGCAGTTTACGGACAGGTCGGGACACCGGGGAGCTGTTTTTT